This TCR beta chain emerged from a study of CD8 T cells in ankylosing spondylitis. General study results and limits: Disease-linked clones proved CD8+ and comparatively uncommon in peripheral blood. According to the report, clones linked to the disease were significantly enriched in matched synovial fluid samples taken from ankylosing spondylitis patients. A TCR beta motif of under ten highly homologous variants appeared characteristic of ankylosing spondylitis blood. Several of the motif variants were reported before in synovial fluid and blood from reactive arthritis.

This clonotype turned up a few times. Its antigen is unknown. TCRdb reprocessed the 5' RACE reads via MiXCR and lists one record per CDR3 protein. The repertoire holds approximately 350,000 distinct CDR3 sequences, with over 12% as singletons. Sequences were obtained from blood, either unsorted or a sorted T cell fraction (not recorded which). The TCR comes from a male donor with ankylosing spondylitis or in good health (not recorded which).

This chain's CDR3 is CASSKARDRESSYEQYF. DNA for the CDR3: TGTGCCAGCAGCAAAGCGAGGGACAGGGAAAGCTCCTACGAGCAGTACTTC. The chain couples TRBV21-1 to TRBJ2-7; the table's TRBD1 call for D was not verified on the DNA. TRBV21-1 is listed as a pseudogene. The length of the CDR3 is 17 residues.